Below, 9 T cell receptor beta chains from the same sample are listed, as sequenced in a study of blood T cells in healthy people across ages. Sample-barcoded 5' priming and a J-beta primer mix drove a second PCR of roughly 6 to 12 cycles. One entry per CDR3 protein, called by TCRdb with MiXCR from the 5' RACE reads. This sample has 1.2 million to 1.5 million distinct CDR3 sequences, with roughly 59% found just once. The sample taken for sequencing was blood. The origin of the receptors is a man between 18 and 29 years old in good health.

This chain uses TRBV7-2 with TRBJ2-2; D is tentatively TRBD1 or TRBD2 (6 bases each). The CDR3 contains 15 residues. Germline-derived CDR1 and CDR2 are SGHTA and FQGNSA. Trimming removed 4 bases from V and 6 bases from J, with 15 bases in between. CDR3 in amino acids: CASSYSAGGPGELFF. As DNA, the CDR3 is TGTGCCAGCAGCTACAGCGCTGGGGGGCCCGGGGAGCTGTTTTTT.

CDR3 residues: CASSFLASGDEQFF. The CDR3 DNA is TGTGCCAGCAGCTTTCTAGCGTCTGGCGATGAGCAGTTCTTC. V gene TRBV7-9 combines with J gene TRBJ2-1; D is possibly TRBD2 (6 bases). Germline CDR1 SEHNR, CDR2 FQNEAQ (reference sequence). The CDR3 covers 14 residues. The V and J ends lost 3 bases and 8 bases respectively, with 14 bases between them.

V is TRBV7-2 and J is TRBJ1-1, with D perhaps matching TRBD1 (6 bases). This CDR3 contains 17 residues. Per germline, CDR1 SGHTA and CDR2 FQGNSA. The V end was cut by 2 bases, the J end by 0 bases, with 16 bases between. The CDR3 DNA reads as TGTGCCAGCAGCTTAATGGGGGCGCGATTGGTGAACACTGAAGCTTTCTTT. It encodes CASSLMGARLVNTEAFF.

A few counts support this clonotype. The rearrangement joins TRBV4-1 to TRBJ2-5, with 9 bases matching TRBD2. The junction had 5 bases not matched to a gene; V was cut back by 1 base and J by 2 bases. Germline V gene data show CDR1 as MGHRA and CDR2 as YSYEKL. This CDR3 contains 16 residues. The CDR3 sequence is CASSQGVAGDQETQYF. The CDR3 nucleotides read TGCGCCAGCAGCCAAGGGGTAGCGGGAGATCAAGAGACCCAGTACTTC.

The rearrangement joins TRBV20-1 to TRBJ2-7; D may be TRBD2 (6 bases). This CDR3 region has 15 residues. Germline values: CDR1 DFQATT, CDR2 SNEGSKA (reference sequence). V lost 5 bases and J 3 bases, leaving 20 bases between the germline ends. The CDR3 DNA reads TGCAGTGCTGGTAACGTTCGGAGGGTCCTCTACGAGCAGTACTTC. Translated: CSAGNVRRVLYEQYF.

Regarding this clonotype: The junction departs from germline at one end; a sequencing error may be responsible. This chain links TRBV6-1 with TRBJ2-1; 12 bases agree with TRBD1. Germline V gene sequence: CDR1 MNHNS, CDR2 SASEGT. CDR3 length: 16 residues. CDR3 residues: CASKINRDRGPNEQFF. The CDR3 DNA follows: TGTGCCAGCAAAATAAACCGGGACAGGGGGCCCAATGAGCAGTTTTTC.

This chain links TRBV9 with TRBJ2-1; TRBD2 is a possible D gene (6 bases). The CDR3 runs to 16 residues. CDR1 SGDLS and CDR2 YYNGEE come from the germline V gene. V gave up 0 bases and J gave up 0 bases, with 10 bases separating them. The chain's CDR3 is CASSVAGGTSYNEQFF. CDR3 nucleotide sequence: TGTGCCAGCAGCGTAGCTGGGGGGACCTCCTACAATGAGCAGTTCTTC.

The chain recombines TRBV12-3 or TRBV12-4 with TRBJ2-5; TRBD1 aligns across 8 bases. V trimming: 5 bases; J trimming: 3 bases; junction bases outside the gene matches: 8. The CDR3 loop spans 15 amino acids. The CDR3 is CASSAPGQAKETQYF. The CDR3 region has the DNA TGTGCCAGCAGTGCCCCGGGACAGGCCAAAGAGACCCAGTACTTC.

The chain employs TRBV3-1 and TRBJ2-7; no reliable D call. The germline V gene encodes CDR1 LGHDT and CDR2 YNNKEL (reference sequence). V was clipped by 4 bases and J by 2 bases, with 6 bases between them. CDR3 length equals 12 residues. The CDR3 loop reads CASSRSAYEQYF. Here the CDR3 DNA reads TGTGCCAGCAGCCGTTCAGCCTACGAGCAGTACTTC.